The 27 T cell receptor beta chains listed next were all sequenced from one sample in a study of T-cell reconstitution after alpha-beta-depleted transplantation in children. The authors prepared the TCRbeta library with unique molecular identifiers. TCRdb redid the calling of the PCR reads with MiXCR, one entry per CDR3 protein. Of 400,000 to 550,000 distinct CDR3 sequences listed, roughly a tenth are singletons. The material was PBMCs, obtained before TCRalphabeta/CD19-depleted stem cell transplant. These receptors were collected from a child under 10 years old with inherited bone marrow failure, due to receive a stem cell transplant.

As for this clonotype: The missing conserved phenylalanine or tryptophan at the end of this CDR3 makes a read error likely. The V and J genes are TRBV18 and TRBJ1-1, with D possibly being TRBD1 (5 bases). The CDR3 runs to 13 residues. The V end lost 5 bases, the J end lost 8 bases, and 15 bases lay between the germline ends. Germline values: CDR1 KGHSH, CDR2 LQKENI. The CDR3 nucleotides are TGTGCCAGCTCAGTCGAACCGGGACTCGAAGCTTTCTCT. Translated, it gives CASSVEPGLEAFS.

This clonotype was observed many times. The chain's CDR3 is CASSSRDLPYEQYF. CDR3 nucleotide sequence: TGTGCCAGCAGTTCCCGGGACTTACCCTACGAGCAGTACTTC. This chain joins TRBV12-3 or TRBV12-4 and TRBJ2-7; a possible D gene is TRBD2 (6 bases). Trimming stripped 4 bases from V and 2 bases from J, with 12 bases between. The CDR3 totals 14 residues.

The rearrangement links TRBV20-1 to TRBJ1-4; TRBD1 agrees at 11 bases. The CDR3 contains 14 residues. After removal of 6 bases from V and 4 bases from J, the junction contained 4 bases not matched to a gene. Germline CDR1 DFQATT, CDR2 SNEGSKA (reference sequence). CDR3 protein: CSAAGTGGNEKLFF. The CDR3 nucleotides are TGCAGTGCAGCCGGGACAGGGGGTAATGAAAAACTGTTTTTT.

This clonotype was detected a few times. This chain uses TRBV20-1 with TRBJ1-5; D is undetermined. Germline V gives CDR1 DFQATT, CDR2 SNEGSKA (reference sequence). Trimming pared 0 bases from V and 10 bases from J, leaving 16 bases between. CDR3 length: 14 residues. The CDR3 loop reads CSARDLPLGDPQHF. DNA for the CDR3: TGCAGTGCTAGAGATCTTCCCCTCGGAGATCCCCAGCATTTT.

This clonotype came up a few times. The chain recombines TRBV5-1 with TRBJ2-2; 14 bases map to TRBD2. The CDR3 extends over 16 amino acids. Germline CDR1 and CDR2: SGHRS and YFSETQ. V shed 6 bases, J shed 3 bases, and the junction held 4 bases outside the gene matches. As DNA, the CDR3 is TGCGCCAGCATCATGGGACTAGCGGGGGACACCGGGGAGCTGTTTTTT. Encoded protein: CASIMGLAGDTGELFF.

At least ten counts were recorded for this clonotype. CDR3 loop: CASSLGASEVDTQYF. The CDR3 DNA is TGTGCCAGCAGCTTAGGGGCTAGTGAGGTAGATACGCAGTATTTT. This chain joins TRBV11-2 and TRBJ2-3; D is unresolved. In germline, CDR1 is SGHAT, CDR2 FQNNGV. V lost 1 base and J lost 5, with 13 bases in between. CDR3 length: 15 residues. The full variable domain, rest sourced from reference TRBV11-2 and TRBJ2-3, is EAGVAQSPRYKIIEKRQSVAFWCNPISGHATLYWYQQILGQGPKLLIQFQNNGVVDDSQLPKDRFSAERLKGVDSTLKIQPAKLEDSAVYLCASSLGASEVDTQYFGPGTRLTVL.

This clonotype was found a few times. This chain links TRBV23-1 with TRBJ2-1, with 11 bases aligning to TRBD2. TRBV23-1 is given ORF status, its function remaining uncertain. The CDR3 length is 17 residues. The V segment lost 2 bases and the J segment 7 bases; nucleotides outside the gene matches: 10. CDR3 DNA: TGCGCCAGCAGTCAAGATACCGGGACTAGCGGATATAATGAGCAGTTCTTC. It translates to CASSQDTGTSGYNEQFF.

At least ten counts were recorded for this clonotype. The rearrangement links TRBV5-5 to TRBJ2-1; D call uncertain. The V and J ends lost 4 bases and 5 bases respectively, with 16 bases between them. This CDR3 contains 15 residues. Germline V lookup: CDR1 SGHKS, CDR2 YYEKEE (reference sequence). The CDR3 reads CASSPLRTIHNEQFF. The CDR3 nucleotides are TGTGCCAGCAGCCCTTTACGGACGATCCACAATGAGCAGTTCTTC.

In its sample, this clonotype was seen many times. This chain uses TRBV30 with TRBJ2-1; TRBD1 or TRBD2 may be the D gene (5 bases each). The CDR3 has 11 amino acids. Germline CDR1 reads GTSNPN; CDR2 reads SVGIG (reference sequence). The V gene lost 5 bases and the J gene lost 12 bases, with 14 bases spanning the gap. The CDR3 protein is CAWGTVQGQFF. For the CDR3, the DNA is TGTGCCTGGGGGACGGTCCAAGGGCAGTTCTTC.

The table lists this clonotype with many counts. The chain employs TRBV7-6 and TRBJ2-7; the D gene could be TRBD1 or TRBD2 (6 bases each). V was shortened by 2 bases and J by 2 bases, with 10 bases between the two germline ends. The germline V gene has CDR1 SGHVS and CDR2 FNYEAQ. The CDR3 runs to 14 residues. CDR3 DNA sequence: TGTGCCAGCAGCTTAAGGGGGGAGCCCTACGAGCAGTACTTC. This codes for CASSLRGEPYEQYF.

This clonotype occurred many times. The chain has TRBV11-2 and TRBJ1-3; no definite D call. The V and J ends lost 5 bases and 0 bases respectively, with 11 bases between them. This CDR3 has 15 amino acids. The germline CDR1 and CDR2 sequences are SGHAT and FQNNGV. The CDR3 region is CASSPGPSSGNTIYF. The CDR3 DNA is TGTGCCAGCAGCCCCGGGCCCAGCTCTGGAAACACCATATATTTT.

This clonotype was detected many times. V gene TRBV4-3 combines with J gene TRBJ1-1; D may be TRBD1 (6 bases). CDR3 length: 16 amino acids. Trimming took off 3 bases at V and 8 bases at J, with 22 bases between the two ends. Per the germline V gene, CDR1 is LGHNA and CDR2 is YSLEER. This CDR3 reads CASSQDRDTRELEAFF. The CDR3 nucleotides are TGCGCCAGCAGCCAGGATCGGGACACTCGAGAACTCGAAGCTTTCTTT.

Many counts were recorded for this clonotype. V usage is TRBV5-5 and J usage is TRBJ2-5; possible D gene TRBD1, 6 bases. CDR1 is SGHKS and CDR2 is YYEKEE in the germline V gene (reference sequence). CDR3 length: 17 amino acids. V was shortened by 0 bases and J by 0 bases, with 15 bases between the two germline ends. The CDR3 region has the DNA TGTGCCAGCAGCTTGGCCGGGACACCAACGTACCAAGAGACCCAGTACTTC. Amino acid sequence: CASSLAGTPTYQETQYF.

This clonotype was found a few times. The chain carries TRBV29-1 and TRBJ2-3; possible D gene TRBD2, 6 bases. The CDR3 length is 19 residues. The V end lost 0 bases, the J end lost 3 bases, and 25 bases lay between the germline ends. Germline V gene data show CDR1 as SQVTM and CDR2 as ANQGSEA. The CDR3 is CSVEDIIKEWQEGTDTQYF. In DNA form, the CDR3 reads TGCAGCGTTGAAGACATAATAAAGGAGTGGCAGGAGGGGACAGATACGCAGTATTTT.

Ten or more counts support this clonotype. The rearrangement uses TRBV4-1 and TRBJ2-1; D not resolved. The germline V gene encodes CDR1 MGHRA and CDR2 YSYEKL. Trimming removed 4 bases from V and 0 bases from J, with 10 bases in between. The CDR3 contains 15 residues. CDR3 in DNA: TGCGCCAGCAGCCTCACAACGAACTCCTACAATGAGCAGTTCTTC. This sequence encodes CASSLTTNSYNEQFF.

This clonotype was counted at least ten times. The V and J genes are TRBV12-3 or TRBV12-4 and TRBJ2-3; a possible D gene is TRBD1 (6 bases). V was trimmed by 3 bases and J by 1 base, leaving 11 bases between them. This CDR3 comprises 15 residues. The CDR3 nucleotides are TGTGCCAGCAGTTTTCGACAGGTCCGCACAGATACGCAGTATTTT. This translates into CASSFRQVRTDTQYF.

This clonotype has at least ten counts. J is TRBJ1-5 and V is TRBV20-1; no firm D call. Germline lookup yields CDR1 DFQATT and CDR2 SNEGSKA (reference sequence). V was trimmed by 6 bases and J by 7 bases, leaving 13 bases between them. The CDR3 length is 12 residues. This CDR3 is CSATTVGQPQHF. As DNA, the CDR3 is TGCAGTGCCACTACGGTGGGGCAGCCCCAGCATTTT.

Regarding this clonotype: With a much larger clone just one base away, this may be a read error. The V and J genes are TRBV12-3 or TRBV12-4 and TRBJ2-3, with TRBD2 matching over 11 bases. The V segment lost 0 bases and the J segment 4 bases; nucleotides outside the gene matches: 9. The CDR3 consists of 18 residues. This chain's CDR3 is CASSLAPPSGRSPDTQYF. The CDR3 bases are TGTGCCAGCAGTTTAGCGCCTCCTAGCGGGAGGAGCCCAGATACGCAGTATTTT.

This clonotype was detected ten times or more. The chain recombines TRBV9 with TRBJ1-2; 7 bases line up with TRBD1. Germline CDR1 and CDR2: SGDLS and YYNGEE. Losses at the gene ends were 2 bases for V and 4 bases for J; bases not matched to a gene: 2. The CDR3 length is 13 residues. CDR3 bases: TGTGCCAGCAGCGTGACAGGGAGCTATGGCTACACCTTC. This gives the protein CASSVTGSYGYTF.

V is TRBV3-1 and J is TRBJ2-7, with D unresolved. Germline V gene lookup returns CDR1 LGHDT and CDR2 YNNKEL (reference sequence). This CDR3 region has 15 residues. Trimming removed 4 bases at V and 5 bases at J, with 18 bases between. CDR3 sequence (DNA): TGTGCCAGCAGCCCCCTTCGGCGTACCCTCCACGAGCAGTACTTC. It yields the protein CASSPLRRTLHEQYF.

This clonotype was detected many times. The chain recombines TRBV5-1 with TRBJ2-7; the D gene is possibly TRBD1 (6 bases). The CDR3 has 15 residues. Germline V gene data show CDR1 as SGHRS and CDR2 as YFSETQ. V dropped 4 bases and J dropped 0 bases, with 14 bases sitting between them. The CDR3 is CASSVVLGHSYEQYF. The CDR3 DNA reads TGCGCCAGCAGCGTGGTTTTGGGACACTCCTACGAGCAGTACTTC. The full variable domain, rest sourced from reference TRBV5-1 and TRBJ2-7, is KAGVTQTPRYLIKTRGQQVTLSCSPISGHRSVSWYQQTPGQGLQFLFEYFSETQRNKGNFPGRFSGRQFSNSRSEMNVSTLELGDSALYLCASSVVLGHSYEQYFGPGTRLTVT.

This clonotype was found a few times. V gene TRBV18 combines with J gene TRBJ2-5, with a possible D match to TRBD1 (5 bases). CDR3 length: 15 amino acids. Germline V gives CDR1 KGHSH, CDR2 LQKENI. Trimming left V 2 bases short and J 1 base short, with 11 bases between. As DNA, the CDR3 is TGTGCCAGCTCACCAGCTCCAGGGCTCCAAGAGACCCAGTACTTC. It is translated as CASSPAPGLQETQYF.

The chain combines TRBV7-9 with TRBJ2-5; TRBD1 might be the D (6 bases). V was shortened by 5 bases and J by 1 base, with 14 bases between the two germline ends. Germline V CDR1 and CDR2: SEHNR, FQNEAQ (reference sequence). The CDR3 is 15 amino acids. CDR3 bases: TGTGCCAGCAGCCGGAGAGGGGGAACCCAAGAGACCCAGTACTTC. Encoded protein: CASSRRGGTQETQYF.

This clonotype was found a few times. The CDR3 DNA sequence: TGTGCCAGCAGCGTAGAAGGAGGGCTGCTCAATGAGCAGTTCTTC. Protein sequence: CASSVEGGLLNEQFF. This chain links TRBV9 with TRBJ2-1; perhaps TRBD2 as D (6 bases). Germline-derived CDR1 and CDR2 are SGDLS and YYNGEE. V lost 0 bases to trimming and J lost 6 bases, with 13 bases between them. The length of the CDR3 is 15 residues.

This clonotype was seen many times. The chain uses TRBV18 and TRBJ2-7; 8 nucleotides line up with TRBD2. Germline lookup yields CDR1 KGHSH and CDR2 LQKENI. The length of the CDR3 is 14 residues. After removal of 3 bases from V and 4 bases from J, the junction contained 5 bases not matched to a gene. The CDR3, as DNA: TGTGCCAGCTCACCGTCTAGCGGGCCTTACGAGCAGTACTTC. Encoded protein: CASSPSSGPYEQYF.

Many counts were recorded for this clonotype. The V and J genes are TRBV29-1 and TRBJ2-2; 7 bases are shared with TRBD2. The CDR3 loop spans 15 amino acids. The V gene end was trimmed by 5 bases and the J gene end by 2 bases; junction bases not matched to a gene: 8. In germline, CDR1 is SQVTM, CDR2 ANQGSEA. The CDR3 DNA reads TGCAGCGTTCTTTTTGCGGGAGACAACACCGGGGAGCTGTTTTTT. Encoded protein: CSVLFAGDNTGELFF.

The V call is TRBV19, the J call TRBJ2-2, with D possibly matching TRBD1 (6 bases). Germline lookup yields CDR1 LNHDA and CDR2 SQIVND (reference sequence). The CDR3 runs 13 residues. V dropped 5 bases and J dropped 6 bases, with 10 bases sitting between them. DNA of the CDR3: TGTGCCAGTAGTCCAGGGGTCCCCGGGGAGCTGTTTTTT. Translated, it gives CASSPGVPGELFF.